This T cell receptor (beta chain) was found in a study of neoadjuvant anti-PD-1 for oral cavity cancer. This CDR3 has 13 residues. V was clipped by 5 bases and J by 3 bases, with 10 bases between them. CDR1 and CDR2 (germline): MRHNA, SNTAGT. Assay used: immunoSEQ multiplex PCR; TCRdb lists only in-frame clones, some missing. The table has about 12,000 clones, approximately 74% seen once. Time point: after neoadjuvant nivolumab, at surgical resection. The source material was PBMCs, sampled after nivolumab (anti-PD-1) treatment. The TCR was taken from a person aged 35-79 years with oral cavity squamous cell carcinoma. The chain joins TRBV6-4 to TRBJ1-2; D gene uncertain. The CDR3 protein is CASSPLTYYGYTF. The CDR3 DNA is TGTGCCAGCAGTCCCCTGACATACTATGGCTACACCTTC.